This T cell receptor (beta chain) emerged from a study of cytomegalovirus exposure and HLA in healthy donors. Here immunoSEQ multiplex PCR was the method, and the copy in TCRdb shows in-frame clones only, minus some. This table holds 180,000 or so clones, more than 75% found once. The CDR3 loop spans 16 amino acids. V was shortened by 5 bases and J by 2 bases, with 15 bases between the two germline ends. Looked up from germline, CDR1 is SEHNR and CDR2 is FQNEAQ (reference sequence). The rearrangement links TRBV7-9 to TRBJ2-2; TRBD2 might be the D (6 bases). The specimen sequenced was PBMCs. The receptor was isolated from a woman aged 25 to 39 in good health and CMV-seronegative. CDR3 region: CASSGGPAGNTGELFF. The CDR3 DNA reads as TGTGCCAGCAGCGGAGGTCCTGCGGGAAACACCGGGGAGCTGTTTTTT.